This T cell receptor beta chain was sequenced for a study of PD-1 blockade in classical Hodgkin lymphoma. General study findings and limits: A significant rise in TCR diversity by C4D1 was seen for CD4+ but not CD8+ cells. Nivolumab starters within 1 year of ASCT were excluded.

Comment on this clone: Its antigen is not known.

The CDR3 runs to 13 residues. From germline, CDR1 is SEHNR and CDR2 FQNEAQ (reference sequence). The V end was cut by 7 bases, the J end by 5 bases, with 14 bases between. TCRdb keeps only in-frame clones here, not all; method: immunoSEQ multiplex PCR. In the table there are over 85,000 clones, about 93% of which are singletons. Time point meaning: cycle 4 day 1 (C4D1), after 5 to 7 weeks of nivolumab. All patients experienced relapse after autologous stem cell transplantation, and brentuximab vedotin exposure was variable. Complete response, partial response or progressive disease were the best responses.

This sequence was found in a human donor with classical Hodgkin lymphoma. Source: peripheral blood mononuclear cells (PBMCs), taken before the fourth cycle of nivolumab. The chain links TRBV7-9 to TRBJ1-2; D perhaps matches TRBD1 (5 bases). DNA of the CDR3: TGTGCCAGCAACCCTGGGGGGGTTTATGGCTACACCTTC. This encodes CASNPGGVYGYTF.